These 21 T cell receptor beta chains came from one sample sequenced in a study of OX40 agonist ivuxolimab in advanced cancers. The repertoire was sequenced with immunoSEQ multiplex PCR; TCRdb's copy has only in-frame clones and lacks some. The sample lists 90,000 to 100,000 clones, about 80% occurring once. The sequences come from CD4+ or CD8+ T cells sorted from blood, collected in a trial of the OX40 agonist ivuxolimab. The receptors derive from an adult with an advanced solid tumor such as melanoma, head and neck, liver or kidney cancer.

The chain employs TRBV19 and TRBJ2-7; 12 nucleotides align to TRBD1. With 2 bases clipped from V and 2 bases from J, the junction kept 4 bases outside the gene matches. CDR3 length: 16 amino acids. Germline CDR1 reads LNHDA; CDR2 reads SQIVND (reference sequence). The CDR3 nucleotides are TGTGCCAGTAGTATAAGGCGGGACAGGGGGCCCTACGAGCAGTACTTC. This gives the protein CASSIRRDRGPYEQYF.

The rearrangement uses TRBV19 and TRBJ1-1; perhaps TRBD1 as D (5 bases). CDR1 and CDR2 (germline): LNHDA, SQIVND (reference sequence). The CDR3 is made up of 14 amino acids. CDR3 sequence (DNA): TGTGCTTCTTTAATTGGCGGGGCGAACACTGAAGCTTTCTTT. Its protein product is CASLIGGANTEAFF. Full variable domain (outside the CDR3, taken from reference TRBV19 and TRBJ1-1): DGGITQSPKYLFRKEGQNVTLSCEQNLNHDAMYWYRQDPGQGLRLIYYSQIVNDFQKGDIAEGYSVSREKKESFPLTVTSAQKNPTAFYLCASLIGGANTEAFFGQGTRLTVV.

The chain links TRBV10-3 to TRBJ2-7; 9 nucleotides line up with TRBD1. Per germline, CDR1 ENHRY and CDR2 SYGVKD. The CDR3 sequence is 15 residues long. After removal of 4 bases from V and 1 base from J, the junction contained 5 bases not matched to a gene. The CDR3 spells CAISAAGTGSYEQYF. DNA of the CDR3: TGTGCCATCAGTGCTGCCGGGACAGGGTCCTACGAGCAGTACTTC.

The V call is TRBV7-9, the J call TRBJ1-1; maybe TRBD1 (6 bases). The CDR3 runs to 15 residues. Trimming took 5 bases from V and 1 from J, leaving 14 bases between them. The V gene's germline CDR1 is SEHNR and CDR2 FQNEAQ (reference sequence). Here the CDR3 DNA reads TGTGCCAGCAGCCAGACACAGGGTAAGAACACTGAAGCTTTCTTT. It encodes CASSQTQGKNTEAFF.

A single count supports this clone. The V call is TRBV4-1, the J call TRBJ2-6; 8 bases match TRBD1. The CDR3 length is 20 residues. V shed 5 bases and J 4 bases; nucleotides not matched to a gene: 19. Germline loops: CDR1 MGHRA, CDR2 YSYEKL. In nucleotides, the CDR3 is TGCGCCAGCAGCGCCTCACCCCGGGACAGGAGATTTCTCGGGGCCAACGTCCTGACTTTC. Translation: CASSASPRDRRFLGANVLTF.

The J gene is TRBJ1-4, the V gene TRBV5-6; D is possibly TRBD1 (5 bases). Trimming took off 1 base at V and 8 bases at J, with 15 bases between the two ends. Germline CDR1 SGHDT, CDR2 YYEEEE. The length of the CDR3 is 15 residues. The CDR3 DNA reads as TGTGCCAGCAGCTTGTTGGGGCAGGCTGGGGAAAAACTGTTTTTT. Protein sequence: CASSLLGQAGEKLFF.

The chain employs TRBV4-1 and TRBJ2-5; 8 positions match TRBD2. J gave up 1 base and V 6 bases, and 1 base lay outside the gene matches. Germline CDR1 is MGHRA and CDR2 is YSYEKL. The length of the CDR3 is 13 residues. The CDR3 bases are TGCGCCAGCAGTCGGGGGGGCCAAGAGACCCAGTACTTC. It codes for CASSRGGQETQYF.

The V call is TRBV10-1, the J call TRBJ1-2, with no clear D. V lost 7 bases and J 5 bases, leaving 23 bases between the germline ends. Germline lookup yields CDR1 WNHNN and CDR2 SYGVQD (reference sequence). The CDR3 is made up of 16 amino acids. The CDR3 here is CASILGQAPGWYGYTF. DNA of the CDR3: TGCGCCAGCATTTTAGGTCAGGCACCCGGTTGGTATGGCTACACCTTC.

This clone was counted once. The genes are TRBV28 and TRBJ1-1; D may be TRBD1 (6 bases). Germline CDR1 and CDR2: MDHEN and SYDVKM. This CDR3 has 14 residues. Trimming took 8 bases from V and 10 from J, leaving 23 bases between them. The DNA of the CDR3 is TGTGCCAGCTCACATCCAAGGTCCAAGGGGGTAGCTTTCTTT. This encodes CASSHPRSKGVAFF.

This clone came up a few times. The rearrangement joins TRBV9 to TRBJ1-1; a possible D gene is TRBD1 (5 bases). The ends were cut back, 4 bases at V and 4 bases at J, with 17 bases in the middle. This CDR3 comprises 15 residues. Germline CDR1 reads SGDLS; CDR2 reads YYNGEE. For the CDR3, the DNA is TGTGCCAGCAGCCCCAAAAGTCGGAGGGGCACTGAAGCTTTCTTT. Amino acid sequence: CASSPKSRRGTEAFF.

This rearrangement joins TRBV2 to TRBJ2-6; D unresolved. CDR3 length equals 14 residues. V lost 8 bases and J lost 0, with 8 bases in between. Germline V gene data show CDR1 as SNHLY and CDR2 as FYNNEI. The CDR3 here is CASQVPSGANVLTF. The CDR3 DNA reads TGTGCCAGCCAGGTCCCCTCTGGGGCCAACGTCCTGACTTTC.

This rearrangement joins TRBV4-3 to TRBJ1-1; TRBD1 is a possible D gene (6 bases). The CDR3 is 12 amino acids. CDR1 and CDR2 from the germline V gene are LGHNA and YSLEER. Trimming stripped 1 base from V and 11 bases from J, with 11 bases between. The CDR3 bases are TGCGCCAGCAGCCAAGCCGGACAGAGGGCTTTCTTT. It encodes CASSQAGQRAFF.

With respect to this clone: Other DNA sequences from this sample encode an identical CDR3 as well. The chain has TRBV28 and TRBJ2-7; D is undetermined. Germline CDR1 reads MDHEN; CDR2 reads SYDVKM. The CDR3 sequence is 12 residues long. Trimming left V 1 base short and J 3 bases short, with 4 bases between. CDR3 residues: CASSLSNYEQYF. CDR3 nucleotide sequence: TGTGCCAGCAGTTTATCTAACTACGAGCAGTACTTC.

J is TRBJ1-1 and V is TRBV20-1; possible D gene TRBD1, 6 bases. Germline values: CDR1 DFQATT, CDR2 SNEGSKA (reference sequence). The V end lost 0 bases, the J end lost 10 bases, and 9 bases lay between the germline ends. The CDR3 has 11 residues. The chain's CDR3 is CSARDGRGAFF. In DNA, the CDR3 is TGCAGTGCTAGAGATGGCAGGGGAGCTTTCTTT.

CDR3 DNA sequence: TGTGCCAGCAGGGGGGACAGTAGTTCTGAGACCCAGTACTTC. This sequence encodes CASRGDSSSETQYF. The V call is TRBV28, the J call TRBJ2-5; TRBD1 agrees at 7 bases. This CDR3 comprises 14 residues. J lost 5 bases, V lost 6 bases, and 9 bases had no gene match. Germline CDR1 is MDHEN and CDR2 is SYDVKM.

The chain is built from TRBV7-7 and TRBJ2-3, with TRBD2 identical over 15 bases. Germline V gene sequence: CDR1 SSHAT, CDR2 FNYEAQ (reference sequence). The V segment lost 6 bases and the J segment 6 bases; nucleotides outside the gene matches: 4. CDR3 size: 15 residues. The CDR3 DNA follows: TGTGCCAGCAGTACCGGACTAGCGGGAGGGGATACGCAGTATTTT. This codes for CASSTGLAGGDTQYF. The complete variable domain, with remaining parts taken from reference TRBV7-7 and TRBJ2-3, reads GAGVSQSPRYKVTKRGQDVTLRCDPISSHATLYWYQQALGQGPEFLTYFNYEAQPDKSGLPSDRFSAERPEGSISTLTIQRTEQRDSAMYRCASSTGLAGGDTQYFGPGTRLTVL.

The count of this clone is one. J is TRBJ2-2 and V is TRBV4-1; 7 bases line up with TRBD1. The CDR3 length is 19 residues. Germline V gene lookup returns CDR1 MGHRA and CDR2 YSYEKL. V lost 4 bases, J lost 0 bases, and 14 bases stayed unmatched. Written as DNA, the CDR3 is TGCGCCAGCAGCCCCCGGGACAGCTCAATGTTCGCGAACACCGGGGAGCTGTTTTTT. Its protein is CASSPRDSSMFANTGELFF.

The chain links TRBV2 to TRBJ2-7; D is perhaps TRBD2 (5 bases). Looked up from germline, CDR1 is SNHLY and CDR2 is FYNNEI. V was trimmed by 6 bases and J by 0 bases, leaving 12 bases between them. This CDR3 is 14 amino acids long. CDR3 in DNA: TGTGCCAGCAGACCCGGGGTCAGCTCCTACGAGCAGTACTTC. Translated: CASRPGVSSYEQYF.

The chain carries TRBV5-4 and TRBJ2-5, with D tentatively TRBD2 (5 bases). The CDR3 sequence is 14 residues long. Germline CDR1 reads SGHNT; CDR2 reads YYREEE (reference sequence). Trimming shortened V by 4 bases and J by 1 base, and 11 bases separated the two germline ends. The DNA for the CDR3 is TGTGCCAGCAGCCCTACGGGAATCCAAGAGACCCAGTACTTC. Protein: CASSPTGIQETQYF.

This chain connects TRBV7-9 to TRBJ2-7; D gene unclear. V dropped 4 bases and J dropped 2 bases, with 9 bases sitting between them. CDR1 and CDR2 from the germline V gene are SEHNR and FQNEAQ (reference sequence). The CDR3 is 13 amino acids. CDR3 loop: CASSSKGPYEQYF. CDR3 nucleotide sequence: TGTGCCAGCAGCTCGAAGGGCCCCTACGAGCAGTACTTC.

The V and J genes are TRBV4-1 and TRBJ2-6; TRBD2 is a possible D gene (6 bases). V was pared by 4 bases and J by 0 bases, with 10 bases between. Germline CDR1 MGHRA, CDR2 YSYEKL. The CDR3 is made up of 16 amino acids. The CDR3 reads CASSPGTSSGANVLTF. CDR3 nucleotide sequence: TGCGCCAGCAGCCCCGGGACTTCCTCTGGGGCCAACGTCCTGACTTTC.